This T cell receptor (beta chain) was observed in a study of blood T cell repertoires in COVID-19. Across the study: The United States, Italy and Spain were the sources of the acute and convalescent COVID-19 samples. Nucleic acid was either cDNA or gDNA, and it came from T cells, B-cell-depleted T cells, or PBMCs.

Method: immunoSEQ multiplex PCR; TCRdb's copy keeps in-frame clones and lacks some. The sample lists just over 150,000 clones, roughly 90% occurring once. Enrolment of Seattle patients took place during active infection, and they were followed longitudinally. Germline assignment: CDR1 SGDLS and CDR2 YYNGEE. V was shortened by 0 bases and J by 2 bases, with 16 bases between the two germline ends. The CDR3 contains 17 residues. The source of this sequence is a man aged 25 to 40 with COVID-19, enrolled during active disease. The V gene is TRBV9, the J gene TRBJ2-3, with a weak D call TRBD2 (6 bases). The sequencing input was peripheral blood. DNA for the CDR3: TGTGCCAGCAGCGTAGGGGTCGGGGGAGCGTACACAGATACGCAGTATTTT. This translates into CASSVGVGGAYTDTQYF.